A single sample is the source of the 27 T cell receptor beta chains below, sequenced in a study of shared clonotypes between healthy human individuals. TCRdb's copy holds only in-frame clones and misses some; the assay was immunoSEQ multiplex PCR. The sample gives millions of clones, 85% to 95% of which show up once; 0.1% to 0.15% is in the top ten. Sequencing was carried out using naive CD4+ T cells sorted from blood. The subset is: CD45RA+ positively selected. Receptor source: a man aged 18-30 years in good health.

This chain joins TRBV6-1 and TRBJ2-2, with D possibly TRBD1 on 5 matching bases. CDR3 length: 16 residues. Trimming removed 1 base at V and 6 bases at J, with 15 bases between. Germline V gene sequence: CDR1 MNHNS, CDR2 SASEGT. CDR3 loop: CASSEGWGRNSGELFF. CDR3 DNA: TGTGCCAGCAGTGAAGGATGGGGCCGGAATTCCGGGGAGCTGTTTTTT.

The chain joins TRBV4-1 to TRBJ1-1, with TRBD1 as a possible D gene (6 bases). CDR3 length: 16 amino acids. In germline, CDR1 is MGHRA, CDR2 YSYEKL. V was pared by 0 bases and J by 3 bases, with 14 bases between. The CDR3 nucleotides are TGCGCCAGCAGCCAAGAATGGGGGGGGCTCGACACTGAAGCTTTCTTT. This sequence encodes CASSQEWGGLDTEAFF.

This rearrangement joins TRBV6-1 to TRBJ1-5, with 9 bases lining up with TRBD1. The CDR3 consists of 14 residues. The V gene end was trimmed by 6 bases and the J gene end by 4 bases; junction bases not matched to a gene: 4. The germline CDR1 and CDR2 sequences are MNHNS and SASEGT. CDR3 in DNA: TGTGCCAGCAGCCCACAGGGGGCGAATCAGCCCCAGCATTTT. This gives the protein CASSPQGANQPQHF.

Concerning this clone: A read error may be the cause here, since a much bigger clone is one base away. Additional DNA sequences in this sample encode the identical CDR3. This chain joins TRBV6-5 and TRBJ1-1, with D maybe TRBD1 (6 bases). V shed 6 bases and J shed 1 base, with 9 bases lying between them. CDR1 is MNHEY and CDR2 is SVGAGI in the germline V gene. The CDR3 extends over 13 amino acids. CDR3 loop: CASSPTGNTEAFF. CDR3 DNA sequence: TGTGCCAGCAGCCCGACAGGGAACACTGAAGCTTTCTTT.

V is TRBV5-4 and J is TRBJ2-7, with TRBD2 as a possible D gene (5 bases). CDR3 length: 14 residues. Trimming took off 4 bases at V and 2 bases at J, with 13 bases between the two ends. Per germline, CDR1 SGHNT and CDR2 YYREEE (reference sequence). DNA of the CDR3: TGTGCCAGCAGCCCGCTGGCGGGCACCTACGAGCAGTACTTC. Encoded protein: CASSPLAGTYEQYF.

The chain joins TRBV6-6 to TRBJ2-7; either TRBD1 or TRBD2 may fit D (6 bases each). The CDR3 totals 15 residues. The V end lost 6 bases, the J end lost 3 bases, and 18 bases lay between the germline ends. Germline V gene lookup returns CDR1 MNHNY and CDR2 SVGAGI (reference sequence). The CDR3 loop reads CASRDYQGGYYEQYF. CDR3 DNA sequence: TGTGCCAGCAGGGACTACCAAGGGGGGTACTACGAGCAGTACTTC.

The chain combines TRBV25-1 with TRBJ1-1; D gene unclear. Germline loops: CDR1 MGHDK, CDR2 SYGVNS. The V and J ends lost 1 base and 8 bases respectively, with 11 bases between them. This CDR3 is built from 13 residues. The CDR3 bases are TGTGCCAGCAGTGAATCGGGCACGAAGGAAGCTTTCTTT. This translates into CASSESGTKEAFF.

V usage is TRBV30 and J usage is TRBJ2-5, with D tentatively TRBD1 or TRBD2 (7 bases each). The V gene lost 0 bases and the J gene lost 7 bases, with 15 bases spanning the gap. Germline V gene sequence: CDR1 GTSNPN, CDR2 SVGIG (reference sequence). The CDR3 has 14 residues. Written as DNA, the CDR3 is TGTGCCTGGAGTGTTGCAGGGGGGGGTAGGACCCAGTACTTC. The encoded protein is CAWSVAGGGRTQYF. Full variable domain (rest looked up from reference TRBV30 and TRBJ2-5): SQTIHQWPATLVQPVGSPLSLECTVEGTSNPNLYWYRQAAGRGLQLLFYSVGIGQISSEVPQNLSASRPQDRQFILSSKKLLLSDSGFYLCAWSVAGGGRTQYFGPGTRLLVL.

The CDR3 loop is CASSPLAGAVGELFF. Here the CDR3 DNA reads TGTGCCAGCAGCCCCTTGGCGGGGGCTGTCGGGGAGCTGTTTTTT. This chain uses TRBV7-2 with TRBJ2-2, with D possibly being TRBD2 (7 bases). Trimming stripped 5 bases from V and 7 bases from J, with 17 bases between. There are 15 residues in the CDR3. Germline V gene lookup returns CDR1 SGHTA and CDR2 FQGNSA.

V gene TRBV4-3 combines with J gene TRBJ2-1; D is undetermined. The CDR3 sequence is 16 residues long. Trimming shortened V by 0 bases and J by 3 bases, and 12 bases separated the two germline ends. The V gene's germline CDR1 is LGHNA and CDR2 YSLEER. This CDR3 reads CASSQDSNSHYNEQFF. CDR3 nucleotide sequence: TGCGCCAGCAGCCAAGATTCCAACAGCCACTACAATGAGCAGTTCTTC.

Of note for this clone: The junction shows a germline mismatch at one end, possibly a read error. The genes are TRBV6-1 and TRBJ2-1, with D hard to call. The CDR3 is made up of 12 amino acids. Germline loops: CDR1 MNHNS, CDR2 SASEGT. The CDR3 sequence is CASVRSLNEQFF. CDR3 coding DNA: TGCGCCAGCGTCCGTTCACTCAATGAGCAGTTCTTC.

The chain couples TRBV2 to TRBJ2-2; 10 nucleotides align to TRBD2. The germline gives CDR1 SNHLY, CDR2 FYNNEI. The ends lost 5 bases at V and 5 bases at J; junction bases unmatched: 2. This CDR3 contains 14 residues. CDR3 amino acids: CASSTSGVTGELFF. In nucleotides, the CDR3 is TGTGCCAGCAGTACTAGCGGGGTTACCGGGGAGCTGTTTTTT.

The chain has TRBV5-1 and TRBJ1-3; 7 positions match TRBD1. The V gene end was trimmed by 0 bases and the J gene end by 0 bases; junction bases not matched to a gene: 3. The CDR3 contains 16 residues. The germline CDR1 and CDR2 sequences are SGHRS and YFSETQ. CDR3 nucleotide sequence: TGCGCCAGCAGCTTGGAGGGACAGCACTCTGGAAACACCATATATTTT. Encoded protein: CASSLEGQHSGNTIYF.

V gene TRBV7-2 combines with J gene TRBJ1-2; no clear D gene. The germline gives CDR1 SGHTA, CDR2 FQGNSA. V lost 6 bases and J lost 6, with 8 bases in between. The CDR3 is 11 residues long. The CDR3, as DNA: TGTGCCAGCAGAACAAGAAATGGCTACACCTTC. Its protein is CASRTRNGYTF.

This chain uses TRBV18 with TRBJ2-2; D is perhaps TRBD2 (6 bases). Trimming left V 4 bases short and J 0 bases short, with 9 bases between. Germline CDR1 reads KGHSH; CDR2 reads LQKENI. This CDR3 contains 15 residues. The DNA for the CDR3 is TGTGCCAGCTCACGCGGGGCCGCGAACACCGGGGAGCTGTTTTTT. Translated: CASSRGAANTGELFF.

The chain has TRBV11-2 and TRBJ1-2; unclear D gene. The CDR3 loop spans 16 amino acids. Germline V gene lookup returns CDR1 SGHAT and CDR2 FQNNGV. The germline V and J ends were trimmed by 6 bases and 4 bases, with 21 bases remaining between them. In DNA, the CDR3 is TGTGCCAGCAGGATGAACAAGGACGGTCTCGTCTATGGCTACACCTTC. Its translation is CASRMNKDGLVYGYTF.

About this clone itself: At the DNA level, this CDR3 is encoded by other sequences in the same sample as well. V usage is TRBV5-1 and J usage is TRBJ1-1; unclear D gene. Germline V gives CDR1 SGHRS, CDR2 YFSETQ. The CDR3 totals 14 residues. V was clipped by 0 bases and J by 1 base, with 7 bases between them. This chain's CDR3 is CASSLGTQNTEAFF. The CDR3 DNA is TGCGCCAGCAGCTTGGGAACACAGAACACTGAAGCTTTCTTT.

The J gene is TRBJ1-1, the V gene TRBV10-3; D might be TRBD1 (5 bases). CDR1 ENHRY and CDR2 SYGVKD come from the germline V gene. The CDR3 loop spans 13 amino acids. Trimming took 6 bases from V and 10 from J, leaving 18 bases between them. CDR3: CAISEGAATGAFF. The DNA for the CDR3 is TGTGCCATCAGCGAAGGGGCAGCAACGGGAGCTTTCTTT.

V gene TRBV5-4 combines with J gene TRBJ2-1; the D call may be TRBD1 or TRBD2 (6 bases each). With 0 bases removed from V and 8 bases from J, the gap between germline ends came to 15 bases. The germline V gene encodes CDR1 SGHNT and CDR2 YYREEE (reference sequence). CDR3 size: 15 residues. The chain's CDR3 is CASSLEGGRLDEQFF. The CDR3 nucleotides read TGTGCCAGCAGCTTGGAGGGGGGCCGGTTGGATGAGCAGTTCTTC.

About this clone: Compared with germline, one end of the junction differs, possibly owing to a read error. The gene calls are TRBV4-1 and TRBJ1-5, with D uncertain. The CDR3 covers 16 residues. Germline CDR1 reads MGHRA; CDR2 reads YSYEKL. This CDR3 reads CASSQPPGISSQPQHF. The CDR3 DNA reads TGCGCCAGCAGCCAACCTCCGGGAATAAGCAGTCAGCCCCAGCATTTT.

The count of this clone is one. The gene calls are TRBV10-1 and TRBJ1-3; no clear D. The CDR3 is made up of 14 amino acids. Germline V gives CDR1 WNHNN, CDR2 SYGVQD (reference sequence). V was pared by 4 bases and J by 4 bases, with 11 bases between. The CDR3 DNA follows: TGCGCCAGCAGTGTGGTGGGCTTAGGAAACACCATATATTTT. Its protein product is CASSVVGLGNTIYF.

The chain combines TRBV7-2 with TRBJ2-5; 9 positions match TRBD1. The CDR3 extends over 15 amino acids. Germline V gene data show CDR1 as SGHTA and CDR2 as FQGNSA. J was trimmed by 5 bases and V by 5 bases; bases with no gene match: 9. DNA of the CDR3: TGTGCCAGCAGCCCGGGACAGGGAATCGGGGAGACCCAGTACTTC. This gives the protein CASSPGQGIGETQYF.

V is TRBV10-2 and J is TRBJ2-7; D tentatively fits TRBD1 or TRBD2 (5 bases each). Germline CDR1 reads WSHSY; CDR2 reads SAAADI. Trimming left V 3 bases short and J 4 bases short, with 10 bases between. The CDR3 is 13 amino acids. The CDR3: CASSDGGIYEQYF. Here the CDR3 DNA reads TGCGCCAGCAGTGATGGGGGTATTTACGAGCAGTACTTC.

The chain is built from TRBV10-3 and TRBJ1-5, with D maybe TRBD1 (6 bases). V lost 0 bases and J lost 0, with 9 bases in between. CDR3 length: 16 residues. Per the germline V gene, CDR1 is ENHRY and CDR2 is SYGVKD. The CDR3 region has the DNA TGTGCCATCAGTGAGTCTTCAGGGGCTAGCAATCAGCCCCAGCATTTT. This sequence encodes CAISESSGASNQPQHF.

V usage is TRBV7-9 and J usage is TRBJ1-5; possible D gene TRBD1, 5 bases. The germline V gene encodes CDR1 SEHNR and CDR2 FQNEAQ (reference sequence). Trimming stripped 5 bases from V and 7 bases from J, with 12 bases between. The CDR3 is 13 residues long. The CDR3 is CASSADWGQPQHF. In DNA form, the CDR3 reads TGTGCCAGCAGCGCAGACTGGGGCCAGCCCCAGCATTTT.

This clone was detected only once. The identical CDR3 is also encoded by other nucleotide sequences in the sample. V usage is TRBV18 and J usage is TRBJ2-7, with TRBD2 matching 7 bases. This CDR3 has 14 amino acids. CDR1 and CDR2 from the germline V gene are KGHSH and LQKENI. The J segment lost 4 bases and the V segment lost 6 bases, leaving 9 bases of the junction unmatched. CDR3 sequence: CASSPGRGLYEQYF. The CDR3 region has the DNA TGTGCCAGCTCCCCAGGGAGGGGCCTTTACGAGCAGTACTTC.

The V call is TRBV19, the J call TRBJ2-7; tentative D call: TRBD2 (6 bases). With 1 base removed from V and 3 bases from J, the gap between germline ends came to 13 bases. CDR1 LNHDA and CDR2 SQIVND come from the germline V gene (reference sequence). The CDR3 length is 15 residues. For the CDR3, the DNA is TGTGCCAGTAGTATAGGGGGGACTGCGGTCTACGAGCAGTACTTC. Residues: CASSIGGTAVYEQYF.